A selection of T cell receptor beta chains follows, all from one sample in a study of blood T cell repertoires in COVID-19. Data came from immunoSEQ multiplex PCR; TCRdb stores just in-frame clones and leaves some out. Of 150,000 to 200,000 clones listed, about 80% are singletons. Sequencing input: peripheral blood. The receptors shown here come from a human donor with acute or convalescent COVID-19. The donor label of this sample is uncertain. The CDR3 runs from the conserved cysteine through the conserved F or W. D genes are given only for firm matches. Not every row has a clone size; where given, it reads once, few, many or a size class.

D,V,J,length,size,CDR3,DNA
.,TRBV7-3,TRBJ2-2,14,.,CASSALANTGELFF,TGTGCCAGCAGCGCCCTAGCCAACACCGGGGAGCTGTTTTTT
TRBD2,TRBV2,TRBJ2-1,16,.,CASSEAGLVSYNEQFF,TGTGCCAGCAGTGAAGCCGGACTAGTCTCCTACAATGAGCAGTTCTTC
TRBD1,TRBV6-5,TRBJ2-7,14,.,CASSYSGRGPEQYF,TGTGCCAGCAGTTACTCTGGCAGGGGGCCCGAGCAGTACTTC
.,TRBV11-2,TRBJ1-2,14,.,CASSLMGARGGYTF,TGTGCCAGCAGCTTGATGGGGGCCCGCGGAGGCTACACCTTC
TRBD1,TRBV19,TRBJ2-5,16,.,CASSPGTGGRGETQYF,TGTGCCAGTAGTCCAGGGACAGGGGGTCGCGGAGAGACCCAGTACTTC
TRBD2,TRBV7-9,TRBJ2-1,15,.,CASSPGLAGNNEQFF,TGTGCCAGCAGCCCGGGACTAGCGGGAAACAATGAGCAGTTCTTC
.,TRBV30,TRBJ1-1,15,.,CAWSGTAGLAAEAFF,TGTGCCTGGAGTGGGACCGCGGGGTTGGCGGCTGAAGCTTTCTTT
.,TRBV7-3,TRBJ1-1,18,.,CASSSPGTLLTVNTEAFF,TGTGCCAGCAGCTCCCCCGGGACACTTTTAACCGTGAACACTGAAGCTTTCTTT
.,TRBV6-5,TRBJ1-2,15,.,CASSSGGGAGYGYTF,TGTGCCAGCAGCTCCGGGGGGGGCGCCGGCTATGGCTACACCTTC
TRBD2,TRBV30,TRBJ2-5,17,.,CAWTLEGLAGGSETQYF,TGTGCCTGGACCTTAGAGGGACTAGCGGGGGGGTCAGAGACCCAGTACTTC
.,TRBV27,TRBJ1-1,13,once,CASKSQSDTEAFF,TGTGCCAGCAAGAGTCAATCGGACACTGAAGCTTTCTTT
.,TRBV9,TRBJ1-3,15,.,CASSVATGGTGTIYF,TGTGCCAGCAGCGTAGCTACGGGGGGAACGGGCACCATATATTTT
TRBD2,TRBV10-1,TRBJ2-3,14,few,CASSDGLATDTQYF,TGCGCCAGCAGTGACGGACTAGCGACAGATACGCAGTATTTT
.,TRBV28,TRBJ2-5,15,once,CASSSPDRKQETQYF,TGTGCCAGCAGTTCCCCCGACAGGAAGCAGGAGACCCAGTACTTC
TRBD2,TRBV15,TRBJ2-1,15,.,CATSGRTSGNNEQFF,TGTGCCACCAGCGGACGGACTAGCGGAAACAATGAGCAGTTCTTC
TRBD1,TRBV5-1,TRBJ2-7,17,.,CASSLAPGQIWSYEQYF,TGCGCCAGCAGCTTGGCCCCGGGACAGATTTGGTCCTACGAGCAGTACTTC
.,TRBV30,TRBJ1-1,14,few,CAWSVPGVDTEAFF,TGTGCCTGGAGTGTACCCGGTGTTGACACTGAAGCTTTCTTT
TRBD2,TRBV18,TRBJ2-1,13,.,CATGTSGGDEQFF,TGTGCCACCGGGACTAGCGGGGGCGACGAGCAGTTCTTC
TRBD2,TRBV28,TRBJ2-2,15,.,CASSQTSGRAGELFF,TGTGCCAGCAGCCAGACTAGCGGGAGGGCCGGGGAGCTGTTTTTT
TRBD2,TRBV6-6,TRBJ2-7,16,once,CASSAARTSGTYEQYF,TGTGCCAGCAGTGCCGCCCGGACTAGCGGGACCTACGAGCAGTACTTC
.,TRBV12-3/TRBV12-4,TRBJ2-7,12,.,CASMGQVNEQYF,TGTGCCAGCATGGGGCAGGTAAACGAGCAGTACTTC
TRBD2,TRBV5-1,TRBJ2-1,17,.,CASSPWTSRSSYNEQFF,TGCGCCAGCAGCCCGTGGACTAGCCGAAGCTCCTACAATGAGCAGTTCTTC
TRBD1,TRBV19,TRBJ2-2,15,.,CASSIGQGNTGELFF,TGTGCCAGTAGTATAGGACAGGGGAACACCGGGGAGCTGTTTTTT
.,TRBV7-6,TRBJ2-5,16,.,CASSLLGGLTQETQYF,TGTGCCAGCAGCTTACTGGGGGGGCTCACCCAAGAGACCCAGTACTTC
.,TRBV7-8,TRBJ2-2,14,few,CASSLRQNTGELFF,TGTGCCAGCAGCTTACGACAAAACACCGGGGAGCTGTTTTTT
.,TRBV28,TRBJ1-4,15,.,CASNLPGSGGEKLFF,TGTGCCAGCAACCTACCGGGATCCGGGGGTGAAAAACTGTTTTTT
.,TRBV1,TRBJ1-1,16,.,CTSSLASDRLNTEAFF,TGCACCAGCAGCCTAGCTTCGGACAGACTGAACACTGAAGCTTTCTTT